The present T cell receptor beta chain was sequenced within a study of T cell changes during pregnancy in multiple sclerosis. Using immunoSEQ multiplex PCR, the repertoire was profiled, and TCRdb retains in-frame clones only, with some absent. The sample has under 50,000 clones; more than 75% are singletons. The receptor comes from a female donor in good health, enrolled as a control in a pregnancy study. This material consisted of CD4+ T cells from peripheral blood mononuclear cells, taken in the second trimester of pregnancy.

The chain's CDR3 is CASSVGGGTGTGANVLTF. CDR3 nucleotide sequence: TGTGCCAGCAGCGTAGGGGGGGGGACAGGGACCGGGGCCAACGTCCTGACTTTC. The chain couples TRBV9 to TRBJ2-6, with 9 nucleotides matching TRBD1. This CDR3 spans 18 amino acids. The junction had 8 bases not matched to a gene; V was cut back by 0 bases and J by 4 bases. Germline CDR1 is SGDLS and CDR2 is YYNGEE. Drawing the rest from reference TRBV9 and TRBJ2-6, the complete variable domain is DSGVTQTPKHLITATGQRVTLRCSPRSGDLSVYWYQQSLDQGLQFLIQYYNGEERAKGNILERFSAQQFPDLHSELNLSSLELGDSALYFCASSVGGGTGTGANVLTFGAGSRLTVL.